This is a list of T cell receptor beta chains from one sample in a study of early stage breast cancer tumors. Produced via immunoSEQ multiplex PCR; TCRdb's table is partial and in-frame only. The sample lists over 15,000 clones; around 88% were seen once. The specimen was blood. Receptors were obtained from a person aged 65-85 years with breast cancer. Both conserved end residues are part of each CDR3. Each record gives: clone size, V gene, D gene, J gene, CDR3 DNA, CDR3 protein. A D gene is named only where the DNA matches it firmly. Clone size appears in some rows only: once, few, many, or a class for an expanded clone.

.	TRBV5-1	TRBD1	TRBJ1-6	TGCGCCAGCAGCTTGGTAGACAGGGACAATTCACCCCTCCACTTT	CASSLVDRDNSPLHF
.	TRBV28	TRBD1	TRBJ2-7	TGTGCCAGCACCGCGGGACAGGGACTCTCCTACGAGCAGTACTTC	CASTAGQGLSYEQYF
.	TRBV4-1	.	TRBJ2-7	TGCGCCAGCAGCCTGGACGGGACTTCCGTCTACGAGCAGTACTTC	CASSLDGTSVYEQYF
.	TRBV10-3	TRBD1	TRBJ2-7	TGTGCCATCAGCTCCGGGACAGGAGGGTACGAGCAGTACTTC	CAISSGTGGYEQYF
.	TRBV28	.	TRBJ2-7	TGTGCCAGCAGTTTGCCGGGATCCTACGAGCAGTACTTC	CASSLPGSYEQYF
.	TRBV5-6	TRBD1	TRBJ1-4	TGTGCCAGCAGCTTCGGGACAGATGGGGAAAAACTGTTTTTT	CASSFGTDGEKLFF
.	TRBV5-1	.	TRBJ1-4	TGCGCCAGCAGCTTGTTAGTAGGGCGGAGAGGGGAAAAACTGTTTTTT	CASSLLVGRRGEKLFF
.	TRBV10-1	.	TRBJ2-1	TGCGCCAGCAGTGAGGGGAGTTCCTACAATGAGCAGTTCTTC	CASSEGSSYNEQFF
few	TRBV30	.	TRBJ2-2	TGTGCCTGGGGAGGGAATTTACCTACCACCGGGGAGCTGTTTTTT	CAWGGNLPTTGELFF
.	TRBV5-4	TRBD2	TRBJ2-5	TGTGCCAGCAGGCAGCGGGGGGGGGAGACCCAGTACTTC	CASRQRGGETQYF
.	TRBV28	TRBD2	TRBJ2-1	TGTGCCAGCAGTTTGGTAGCGGGATCCTACAATGAGCAGTTCTTC	CASSLVAGSYNEQFF
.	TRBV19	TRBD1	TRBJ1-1	TGTGCCAGTAGTATAGCCAGGACAGGACGTAACACTGAAGCTTTCTTT	CASSIARTGRNTEAFF
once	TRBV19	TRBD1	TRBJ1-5	TGTGCCAGTAGCGGCACAGGGGATGCTCAGCCCCAGCATTTT	CASSGTGDAQPQHF
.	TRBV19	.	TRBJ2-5	TGTGCCACCAACGGTCTCCAGGGCTCGCGAGAGCAGTACTTC	CATNGLQGSREQYF
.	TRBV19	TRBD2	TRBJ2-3	TGTGCCAGTAGCCCGACTAGCGGGGTTAGCACAGATACGCAGTATTTT	CASSPTSGVSTDTQYF
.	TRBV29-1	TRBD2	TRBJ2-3	TGCAGCGTTGGTTCTAGCGGTTCCACAGATACGCAGTATTTT	CSVGSSGSTDTQYF
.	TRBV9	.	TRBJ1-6	TGTGCCAGCAGCGTAGCGGGGTGGTTGGTTTCACCCCTCCACTTT	CASSVAGWLVSPLHF
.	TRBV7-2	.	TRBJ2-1	TGTGCCAGCAGCTTAGCGAGGGCTATCTACAATGAGCAGTTCTTC	CASSLARAIYNEQFF